Listed below are T cell receptor beta chains from one sample, sequenced in a study of brain T cells in children with intractable seizures. Produced via immunoSEQ multiplex PCR; TCRdb's table is partial and in-frame only. In the table there are several thousand clones, over 60% of which are singletons. Sample: resected brain tissue, taken at surgery. These receptors were taken from a girl aged 2 to 10 with Rasmussen encephalitis and intractable seizures. Both conserved end residues are part of each CDR3. Each record gives: J gene, clone size, V gene, D gene, CDR3 DNA, CDR3 protein. D genes are given only for firm matches. The listing skips clone size in some rows; elsewhere it reads once, few, many or a size class.

j_call: TRBJ2-6
clone_size: -
v_call: TRBV15
d_call: -
cdr3_nt: TGTGCCACCAGCAGTAGGGGGGGCGGTGGGGCCGCTGGGGCCAACGTCCTGACTTTC
cdr3_aa: CATSSRGGGGAAGANVLTF

j_call: TRBJ1-1
clone_size: once
v_call: TRBV7-9
d_call: -
cdr3_nt: TGTGCCAGCAGCTTAGTACTCGGGAACACTGAAGCTTTCTTT
cdr3_aa: CASSLVLGNTEAFF

j_call: TRBJ2-3
clone_size: -
v_call: TRBV30
d_call: -
cdr3_nt: TGTGCCTGGACCCCTAGGAGGCGGGGCACAGATACGCAGTATTTT
cdr3_aa: CAWTPRRRGTDTQYF

j_call: TRBJ1-1
clone_size: -
v_call: TRBV10-1
d_call: TRBD1
cdr3_nt: TGCGCCAGCAGGGTGGACAGGGGGCCGAACACTGAAGCTTTCTTT
cdr3_aa: CASRVDRGPNTEAFF

j_call: TRBJ2-7
clone_size: -
v_call: TRBV30
d_call: -
cdr3_nt: TGTGCCTGGAGTAGGGGCAGCTACGAGCAGTACTTC
cdr3_aa: CAWSRGSYEQYF

j_call: TRBJ1-1
clone_size: -
v_call: TRBV12-5
d_call: TRBD1
cdr3_nt: TGTGCTAGTGGTTTGGGACAGGGGACCACTGAAGCTTTCTTT
cdr3_aa: CASGLGQGTTEAFF

j_call: TRBJ1-1
clone_size: few
v_call: TRBV3-1/TRBV3-2
d_call: -
cdr3_nt: TGTGCCAGCAGCCCAGGGCCCCGGGCTGAAGCTTTCTTT
cdr3_aa: CASSPGPRAEAFF

j_call: TRBJ2-4
clone_size: -
v_call: TRBV11-3
d_call: TRBD1
cdr3_nt: TGTGCCAGCAGCTCCAGGGGGCAAGGGGCCAAAAACATTCAGTACTTC
cdr3_aa: CASSSRGQGAKNIQYF

j_call: TRBJ1-1
clone_size: once
v_call: TRBV27
d_call: TRBD1
cdr3_nt: TGTGCCAGCAGTTTAGTCGGGACAGGATACACTGAAGCTTTCTTT
cdr3_aa: CASSLVGTGYTEAFF

j_call: TRBJ2-6
clone_size: once
v_call: TRBV9
d_call: -
cdr3_nt: TGTGCCAGCAGCGTAGCCCCCCGACGGCCTGGGGCCAACGTCCTGACTTTC
cdr3_aa: CASSVAPRRPGANVLTF

j_call: TRBJ1-6
clone_size: large
v_call: TRBV2
d_call: -
cdr3_nt: TGTGCCAGCAGACCAGACGGGTCACCCCTCCACTTT
cdr3_aa: CASRPDGSPLHF

j_call: TRBJ2-3
clone_size: -
v_call: TRBV3-1/TRBV3-2
d_call: TRBD2
cdr3_nt: TGTGCCAGCAGCCAACTAGCGGGGTCCACAGATACGCAGTATTTT
cdr3_aa: CASSQLAGSTDTQYF

j_call: TRBJ1-1
clone_size: once
v_call: TRBV18
d_call: -
cdr3_nt: TGTGCCAGCTCACCACGGGGGGTGACTGAAGCTTTCTTT
cdr3_aa: CASSPRGVTEAFF

j_call: TRBJ2-2
clone_size: -
v_call: TRBV7-9
d_call: TRBD1
cdr3_nt: TGTGCCAGCAGCTCGGGACAGGGGTTTTGGACCGGGGAGCTGTTTTTT
cdr3_aa: CASSSGQGFWTGELFF

j_call: TRBJ1-2
clone_size: -
v_call: TRBV15
d_call: -
cdr3_nt: TGTGCCACCAGCAGAGATCGGGTGGGATCACACGGCTACACCTTC
cdr3_aa: CATSRDRVGSHGYTF

j_call: TRBJ1-4
clone_size: -
v_call: TRBV7-6
d_call: TRBD1
cdr3_nt: TGTGCCAGCAGCTTGGACAGGGGAGGCTCTGCAACTAATGAAAAACTGTTTTTT
cdr3_aa: CASSLDRGGSATNEKLFF

j_call: TRBJ1-1
clone_size: -
v_call: TRBV4-1
d_call: -
cdr3_nt: TGCGCCAGCAGCCAAGATGGGGGGTGGACTGAAGCTTTCTTT
cdr3_aa: CASSQDGGWTEAFF

j_call: TRBJ1-6
clone_size: -
v_call: TRBV2
d_call: -
cdr3_nt: TGTGCCAGCAGTGAGCAGGGATTCACCTATAATTCACCCCTCCACTTT
cdr3_aa: CASSEQGFTYNSPLHF

j_call: TRBJ1-6
clone_size: -
v_call: TRBV7-9
d_call: -
cdr3_nt: TGTGCCAGCAGCCCAGATTTGGAAAATTCACCCCTCCACTTT
cdr3_aa: CASSPDLENSPLHF

j_call: TRBJ2-7
clone_size: -
v_call: TRBV4-1
d_call: TRBD1
cdr3_nt: TGCGCCAGCAGCCACCGAAGACAGGGGGCCCACGAGCAGTACTTC
cdr3_aa: CASSHRRQGAHEQYF

j_call: TRBJ2-2
clone_size: -
v_call: TRBV4-1
d_call: TRBD2
cdr3_nt: TGCGCCAGCAGCCTTCTAGCGGAGTCCACCGGGGAGCTGTTTTTT
cdr3_aa: CASSLLAESTGELFF

j_call: TRBJ1-5
clone_size: few
v_call: TRBV18
d_call: -
cdr3_nt: TGTGCCAGCTCACCGGGAGCTACGCAGCCCCAGCATTTT
cdr3_aa: CASSPGATQPQHF

j_call: TRBJ1-3
clone_size: -
v_call: TRBV30
d_call: -
cdr3_nt: TGTGCCTGGAGTCGGACAGCTGGAAACACCATATATTTT
cdr3_aa: CAWSRTAGNTIYF

j_call: TRBJ1-2
clone_size: -
v_call: TRBV20-1
d_call: -
cdr3_nt: TGCAGTGCTAGTACCGGGAACTATGGCTACACCTTC
cdr3_aa: CSASTGNYGYTF

j_call: TRBJ1-1
clone_size: -
v_call: TRBV7-9
d_call: -
cdr3_nt: TGTGCCAGCAGGGACCGTTATACGGAAGCTTTCTTT
cdr3_aa: CASRDRYTEAFF

j_call: TRBJ2-5
clone_size: few
v_call: TRBV27
d_call: TRBD1
cdr3_nt: TGTGCCAGCAGGCCACGGACAGGGGGTTGGGAGACCCAGTACTTC
cdr3_aa: CASRPRTGGWETQYF

j_call: TRBJ2-1
clone_size: few
v_call: TRBV27
d_call: TRBD1
cdr3_nt: TGTGCCAGCAGTTTATTTGGGACAGCCTTGCCTGAGCAGTTCTTC
cdr3_aa: CASSLFGTALPEQFF

j_call: TRBJ1-3
clone_size: -
v_call: TRBV28
d_call: -
cdr3_nt: TGTGCCAGCAGTTTATGTCCCTGCAGGGAGTCTGGAAACACCATATATTTT
cdr3_aa: CASSLCPCRESGNTIYF

j_call: TRBJ2-3
clone_size: -
v_call: TRBV5-1
d_call: -
cdr3_nt: TGCGCCAGCAGCCACAATGGACGGAGTAGCACAGATACGCAGTATTTT
cdr3_aa: CASSHNGRSSTDTQYF

j_call: TRBJ1-1
clone_size: -
v_call: TRBV27
d_call: -
cdr3_nt: TGTGCCAGCAGTTTTAGCTCAATCAAGAACACTGAAGCTTTCTTT
cdr3_aa: CASSFSSIKNTEAFF

j_call: TRBJ1-1
clone_size: few
v_call: TRBV21-1
d_call: -
cdr3_nt: TGTGCCAGCAGCAAAGCGCGCGGGTCGGACAGGACTCACACTGAAGCTTTCTTT
cdr3_aa: CASSKARGSDRTHTEAFF

j_call: TRBJ1-1
clone_size: -
v_call: TRBV5-6
d_call: -
cdr3_nt: TGTGCCAGCAGCTTGGCTGGCCAGGGAGGGAACACTGAAGCTTTCTTT
cdr3_aa: CASSLAGQGGNTEAFF

j_call: TRBJ2-3
clone_size: -
v_call: TRBV6-5
d_call: -
cdr3_nt: TGTGCCAGCAGTTGGGGGCTGAGCACAGATACGCAGTATTTT
cdr3_aa: CASSWGLSTDTQYF

j_call: TRBJ2-1
clone_size: -
v_call: TRBV9
d_call: TRBD2
cdr3_nt: TGTGCCAGCAGCGTAGAAGGGAGGGGACCCTTCTTCAATGAGCAGTTCTTC
cdr3_aa: CASSVEGRGPFFNEQFF

j_call: TRBJ2-2
clone_size: -
v_call: TRBV7-6
d_call: TRBD2
cdr3_nt: TGTGCCAGCAGCTTACTCGGGAGGGCCGGGGAGCTGTTTTTT
cdr3_aa: CASSLLGRAGELFF

j_call: TRBJ2-3
clone_size: -
v_call: TRBV6-4
d_call: -
cdr3_nt: TGTGCCAGCAGCCCCCTTGGAGGGGCCACCACAGATACGCAGTATTTT
cdr3_aa: CASSPLGGATTDTQYF

j_call: TRBJ1-5
clone_size: few
v_call: TRBV6-5
d_call: TRBD1
cdr3_nt: TGTGCCAGCAGAGGACAGGGGAGCAATCAGCCCCAGCATTTT
cdr3_aa: CASRGQGSNQPQHF

j_call: TRBJ1-2
clone_size: -
v_call: TRBV6-5
d_call: -
cdr3_nt: TGTGCCAGCAGTTACAGGGGGTTTAACTATGGCTACACCTTC
cdr3_aa: CASSYRGFNYGYTF

j_call: TRBJ1-1
clone_size: few
v_call: TRBV5-4
d_call: TRBD1
cdr3_nt: TGTGCCAGCAGCTGGACAGGGACCACTGAAGCTTTCTTT
cdr3_aa: CASSWTGTTEAFF

j_call: TRBJ2-7
clone_size: -
v_call: TRBV2
d_call: TRBD2
cdr3_nt: TGTGCCAGCCGGGGACTAGCGGGAGCCGAGCAGTACTTC
cdr3_aa: CASRGLAGAEQYF

j_call: TRBJ2-7
clone_size: -
v_call: TRBV27
d_call: -
cdr3_nt: TGTGCCAGCAGTCCTGGTGGGGGTGGATACGAGCAGTACTTC
cdr3_aa: CASSPGGGGYEQYF

j_call: TRBJ1-4
clone_size: -
v_call: TRBV29-1
d_call: -
cdr3_nt: TGCAGCGTTGAAGGGGCAATTGGCGAAAAACTGTTTTTT
cdr3_aa: CSVEGAIGEKLFF

j_call: TRBJ1-1
clone_size: once
v_call: TRBV27
d_call: -
cdr3_nt: TGTGCCAGCAGCCCTATCCTGAACACTGAAGCTTTCTTT
cdr3_aa: CASSPILNTEAFF

j_call: TRBJ1-4
clone_size: -
v_call: TRBV6-5
d_call: -
cdr3_nt: TGTGCCACCAAGTGGGCAGGTGATGAAAAACTGTTTTTT
cdr3_aa: CATKWAGDEKLFF

j_call: TRBJ2-1
clone_size: -
v_call: TRBV19
d_call: TRBD2
cdr3_nt: TGTGCCAGCGGACTAGTTTTTGGTAATGAGCAGTTCTTC
cdr3_aa: CASGLVFGNEQFF

j_call: TRBJ1-5
clone_size: few
v_call: TRBV6-5
d_call: TRBD1
cdr3_nt: TGTGCCAGCAGGAGGGACAGGGGCGAGAATCAGCCCCAGCATTTT
cdr3_aa: CASRRDRGENQPQHF

j_call: TRBJ1-2
clone_size: once
v_call: TRBV6-5
d_call: -
cdr3_nt: TGTGCCAGCAGTTATTGGATCCCAGGACAGCGGTATGGCTACACCTTC
cdr3_aa: CASSYWIPGQRYGYTF